This TCR beta chain was profiled in a study of OX40 agonist ivuxolimab in advanced cancers. Germline V gives CDR1 SEHNR, CDR2 FQNEAQ (reference sequence). Trimming took off 5 bases at V and 1 base at J, with 17 bases between the two ends. CDR3 length equals 16 residues. Study-wide findings and caveats: Circulating CD4+ and CD8+ T cells showed clonal expansion by week 6 at 0.1 to 3.0 mg/kg.

Details on this clone: The antigen is unknown.

Generated by immunoSEQ multiplex PCR, the TCRdb table keeps only in-frame clones and is missing some. This table holds 75,000 to 80,000 clones, about 85% found once. This chain joins TRBV7-9 and TRBJ1-2, with D possibly TRBD1 on 5 matching bases. The TCR originated in an adult with an advanced solid tumor such as melanoma, head and neck, liver or kidney cancer. This material consisted of CD4+ or CD8+ T cells sorted from blood, taken in a trial of the OX40 agonist ivuxolimab. The CDR3 coding sequence is TGTGCCAGCAGCCTAATGGGACCGCCTAATAACTATGGCTACACCTTC. It codes for CASSLMGPPNNYGYTF.